Following are 5 T cell receptor beta chains from one sample sequenced in a study of cytomegalovirus exposure and HLA in healthy donors. PCR used 60 Vbeta primers and 13 Jbeta primers. This table comes from immunoSEQ multiplex PCR, and its TCRdb copy is limited to in-frame clones, with some not included. This table holds around 140,000 clones, about two thirds found once. The sequenced material came from PBMCs. The source is a woman younger than 35 in good health and CMV-seronegative.

The rearrangement links TRBV4-3 to TRBJ1-5; TRBD1 might be the D (6 bases). Trimming left V 0 bases short and J 3 bases short, with 12 bases between. The CDR3 is 16 residues long. Germline CDR1 and CDR2: LGHNA and YSLEER. CDR3 DNA sequence: TGCGCCAGCAGCCAAGATCCTGGACAGTTCAATCAGCCCCAGCATTTT. This translates into CASSQDPGQFNQPQHF.

This clone was seen once. The junction and the germline gene differ at one end; a read error may be behind it. The chain joins TRBV7-9 to TRBJ1-1, with D maybe TRBD1 (5 bases). The CDR3 is 12 residues long. CDR1 and CDR2 from the germline V gene are SEHNR and FQNEAQ (reference sequence). This chain's CDR3 is CSSSLSGGEAFF. CDR3 DNA sequence: TGTTCCAGCAGCTTATCCGGGGGTGAAGCTTTCTTT.

Only a few counts were recorded for this clone. CDR3 DNA: TGTGCCAGCAGTGAATACCCGACAGGATCCTATGGCTACACCTTC. This sequence encodes CASSEYPTGSYGYTF. This sequence joins TRBV6-1 and TRBJ1-2; tentative D call: TRBD1 (6 bases). Per germline, CDR1 MNHNS and CDR2 SASEGT. Deletions cut 2 bases from V and 4 bases from J, with 14 bases between. The CDR3 covers 15 residues.

This chain connects TRBV5-6 to TRBJ2-1; TRBD2 agrees at 7 bases. The V and J ends lost 4 bases and 4 bases, in that order; junction bases with no gene match: 11. This CDR3 spans 16 amino acids. Germline values: CDR1 SGHDT, CDR2 YYEEEE. CDR3 protein: CASSPLGGRRYNEQFF. The CDR3 DNA reads TGTGCCAGCAGCCCCTTGGGGGGGAGAAGGTACAATGAGCAGTTCTTC. Supplemented by reference TRBV5-6 and TRBJ2-1, the full variable domain reads DAGVTQSPTHLIKTRGQQVTLRCSPKSGHDTVSWYQQALGQGPQFIFQYYEEEERQRGNFPDRFSGHQFPNYSSELNVNALLLGDSALYLCASSPLGGRRYNEQFFGPGTRLTVL.

This sequence joins TRBV19 and TRBJ2-1; tentatively, D is TRBD2 (6 bases). V lost 4 bases, J lost 1 base, and 8 bases lay in between. Per the germline V gene, CDR1 is LNHDA and CDR2 is SQIVND (reference sequence). The CDR3 contains 14 residues. This chain's CDR3 is CASSTGDSYNEQFF. The CDR3 bases are TGTGCCAGTAGTACGGGGGATTCCTACAATGAGCAGTTCTTC.